Sequencing of this T cell receptor beta chain was carried out in a study of cytomegalovirus exposure and HLA in healthy donors. The primer mix had 60 Vbeta and 13 Jbeta primers. This table comes from immunoSEQ multiplex PCR, and its TCRdb copy is limited to in-frame clones, with some not included. The sample includes about 150,000 clones, less than 80% of them seen just once. The sequencing input was PBMCs. The receptor was derived from a man aged 30 to 39 in good health and CMV-seronegative.

DNA of the CDR3: TGTGCCAGCAGTTCCCCAGGGGGGAACACTGAAGCTTTCTTT. This sequence encodes CASSSPGGNTEAFF. V usage is TRBV28 and J usage is TRBJ1-1, with 7 bases identical to TRBD1. Losses at the gene ends were 4 bases for V and 1 base for J; bases not matched to a gene: 3. This CDR3 is built from 14 residues. Germline CDR1 reads MDHEN; CDR2 reads SYDVKM.